The 27 T cell receptor beta chains in this list originate from one sample, sequenced in a study of T cell responses to AZD1222 COVID-19 vaccine. The repertoire was sequenced with immunoSEQ multiplex PCR; TCRdb's copy has only in-frame clones and lacks some. The table shows about 150,000 clones, with 86% occurring only once. Here the sequenced sample was peripheral blood, taken 28 days after the second AZD1222 dose. The receptors come from an adult who received the AZD1222 COVID-19 vaccine.

The V call is TRBV6-5, the J call TRBJ2-7; possible D gene TRBD1, 6 bases. V lost 5 bases and J 3 bases, leaving 14 bases between the germline ends. The CDR3 covers 14 residues. Germline V gene data show CDR1 as MNHEY and CDR2 as SVGAGI. CDR3 DNA sequence: TGTGCCAGCAGTATGGGACAAAACGTCTACGAGCAGTACTTC. It encodes CASSMGQNVYEQYF.

The gene calls are TRBV11-3 and TRBJ2-1; D is tentatively TRBD1 or TRBD2 (5 bases each). Trimming took 4 bases from V and 7 from J, leaving 17 bases between them. In germline, CDR1 is SGHNT, CDR2 YENEEA. The CDR3 is made up of 15 amino acids. The CDR3 is CASSSATRGGNEQFF. CDR3 coding DNA: TGTGCCAGCAGCTCCGCGACCCGGGGCGGAAATGAGCAGTTCTTC. The complete variable domain, with remaining parts taken from reference TRBV11-3 and TRBJ2-1, reads EAGVVQSPRYKIIEKKQPVAFWCNPISGHNTLYWYLQNLGQGPELLIRYENEEAVDDSQLPKDRFSAERLKGVDSTLKIQPAELGDSAVYLCASSSATRGGNEQFFGPGTRLTVL.

The rearrangement uses TRBV29-1 and TRBJ2-5; 10 bases are shared with TRBD1. This CDR3 region has 12 residues. CDR1 and CDR2 from the germline V gene are SQVTM and ANQGSEA. Trimming removed 7 bases from V and 3 bases from J; junction bases left unmatched: 2. The CDR3 sequence is CSGGTGEETQYF. In DNA, the CDR3 is TGCAGCGGGGGGACAGGGGAAGAGACCCAGTACTTC.

The chain uses TRBV5-8 and TRBJ1-2; 7 bases fit TRBD1. CDR3 length equals 14 residues. Trimming removed 3 bases from V and 6 bases from J; junction bases left unmatched: 8. Per the germline V gene, CDR1 is SGHTS and CDR2 is YDEGEE. CDR3 sequence: CASSWNRGRDGYTF. In DNA form, the CDR3 reads TGTGCCAGCAGCTGGAACAGGGGTAGAGATGGCTACACCTTC.

V is TRBV13 and J is TRBJ2-1, with 11 bases that match TRBD2. The CDR3 has 16 residues. Germline loops: CDR1 PRHDT, CDR2 FYEKMQ (reference sequence). V gave up 5 bases and J gave up 9 bases; unmatched junction bases: 12. CDR3 residues: CASSAQTSGVGGEQFF. The CDR3 DNA sequence: TGTGCCAGCAGCGCTCAGACTAGCGGGGTTGGTGGTGAGCAGTTCTTC.

This chain uses TRBV12-3 or TRBV12-4 with TRBJ1-2, with TRBD1 matching 7 bases. This CDR3 comprises 13 residues. V trimming: 5 bases; J trimming: 5 bases; junction bases outside the gene matches: 5. The CDR3 spells CASSLLTGYGYTF. In DNA, the CDR3 is TGTGCCAGCAGTCTTCTGACAGGGTATGGCTACACCTTC.

This sequence joins TRBV11-2 and TRBJ1-4, with a tentative D call TRBD1 (5 bases). The CDR3 has 13 residues. Trimming took off 4 bases at V and 8 bases at J, with 11 bases between the two ends. Per germline, CDR1 SGHAT and CDR2 FQNNGV. CDR3 amino acids: CASSSQGREKLFF. In nucleotides, the CDR3 is TGTGCCAGCAGCTCCCAGGGACGGGAAAAACTGTTTTTT.

This rearrangement joins TRBV6-1 to TRBJ2-1; D is ambiguous. CDR1 and CDR2 (germline): MNHNS, SASEGT. The CDR3 covers 12 residues. The ends were cut back, 1 base at V and 9 bases at J, with 7 bases in the middle. DNA for the CDR3: TGTGCCAGCAGTGAAGTCGGGCTTGAGCAGTTCTTC. Translating gives CASSEVGLEQFF.

This chain uses TRBV4-2 with TRBJ2-7, with TRBD2 matching over 15 bases. The ends lost 3 bases at V and 3 bases at J; junction bases unmatched: 0. CDR3 length equals 15 residues. Germline V gives CDR1 LGHNA, CDR2 YNFKEQ. CDR3 coding DNA: TGTGCCAGCAGCCAGGGACTAGCGGGAGGCTACGAGCAGTACTTC. Residues: CASSQGLAGGYEQYF.

The gene calls are TRBV4-1 and TRBJ2-3; D call uncertain. CDR1 and CDR2 (germline): MGHRA, YSYEKL. The V end was cut by 1 base, the J end by 4 bases, with 6 bases between. The CDR3 is 13 residues long. Written as DNA, the CDR3 is TGCGCCAGCAGCCAAGGGGCCCCAGATACGCAGTATTTT. Translated: CASSQGAPDTQYF.

The chain has TRBV19 and TRBJ1-1; no clear D. Germline values: CDR1 LNHDA, CDR2 SQIVND (reference sequence). This CDR3 has 14 amino acids. V was cut by 4 bases and J by 4 bases, with 13 bases left in between. The CDR3 sequence is CASSKERSSTEAFF. The CDR3, as DNA: TGTGCCAGTAGTAAAGAGCGCAGTTCCACTGAAGCTTTCTTT.

The chain recombines TRBV12-3 or TRBV12-4 with TRBJ2-4; D perhaps matches TRBD1 (6 bases). The CDR3 has 13 amino acids. V dropped 6 bases and J dropped 6 bases, with 12 bases sitting between them. CDR3 sequence reads: CASRDEGVNIQYF. DNA of the CDR3: TGTGCCAGCAGAGACGAGGGGGTAAACATTCAGTACTTC.

The chain recombines TRBV10-2 with TRBJ1-2; D perhaps matches TRBD1 (5 bases). CDR3 size: 13 residues. V was clipped by 3 bases and J by 4 bases, with 9 bases between them. Germline assignment: CDR1 WSHSY and CDR2 SAAADI. CDR3 sequence (DNA): TGCGCCAGCAGTGATCAGGGACTCTATGGCTACACCTTC. Translating gives CASSDQGLYGYTF.

This clone was observed a single time. The V gene is TRBV3-1 (or the pseudogene TRBV3-2), the J gene TRBJ2-7; TRBD2 matches at 11 bases. From germline, CDR1 is LGHDT and CDR2 YNNKEL (reference sequence). V shed 1 base, J shed 6 bases, and the junction held 2 bases outside the gene matches. The CDR3 runs 14 residues. CDR3 DNA: TGTGCCAGCAGCCAAGTGGGGACTAGCGGCGAGCAGTACTTC. As protein: CASSQVGTSGEQYF.

The gene calls are TRBV9 and TRBJ1-1, with TRBD1 matching over 11 bases. The CDR3 runs 13 residues. With V trimmed by 3 bases and J by 10 bases, 5 bases remained unmatched. The germline CDR1 and CDR2 sequences are SGDLS and YYNGEE. This CDR3 is CASSAYGTGGAFF. The DNA of the CDR3 is TGTGCCAGCAGCGCGTATGGGACAGGGGGAGCTTTCTTT.

CDR3 nucleotide sequence: TGTGCCAGCAGTTCCTCCGGGTCAGGGGGCGGCGGCTACACCTTC. As protein: CASSSSGSGGGGYTF. This chain uses TRBV28 with TRBJ1-2; 8 bases align to TRBD1. V trimming: 4 bases; J trimming: 8 bases; junction bases outside the gene matches: 12. Germline V gene lookup returns CDR1 MDHEN and CDR2 SYDVKM. The CDR3 extends over 15 amino acids.

CDR3 sequence (DNA): TGTGCCAGCAGTAACAGGGTCCATGGCTACACCTTC. Protein: CASSNRVHGYTF. The chain carries TRBV28 and TRBJ1-2, with D tentatively TRBD1 (6 bases). Germline lookup yields CDR1 MDHEN and CDR2 SYDVKM. The CDR3 runs to 12 residues. The V end lost 5 bases, the J end lost 6 bases, and 10 bases lay between the germline ends.

This rearrangement joins TRBV2 to TRBJ2-7, with unresolved D. Trimming stripped 5 bases from V and 3 bases from J, with 17 bases between. CDR1 and CDR2 from the germline V gene are SNHLY and FYNNEI. This CDR3 spans 15 amino acids. Here the CDR3 DNA reads TGTGCCAGCAGTCCTGCCTTCAGTAAACACTACGAGCAGTACTTC. Residues: CASSPAFSKHYEQYF.

The chain combines TRBV29-1 with TRBJ1-1, with TRBD1 matching over 10 bases. V gave up 7 bases and J gave up 4 bases; unmatched junction bases: 9. The CDR3 contains 14 residues. The germline V gene has CDR1 SQVTM and CDR2 ANQGSEA. The CDR3 nucleotides read TGCAGCGGACAGGGGGCGCGTCTGGGCACTGAAGCTTTCTTT. The encoded protein is CSGQGARLGTEAFF.

The chain is built from TRBV12-5 and TRBJ2-3, with TRBD1 matching over 7 bases. Germline values: CDR1 LGHNT, CDR2 FRNRAP. V was clipped by 2 bases and J by 4 bases; unmatched bases: 3. The CDR3 contains 14 residues. The CDR3 DNA reads TGTGCTAGTGGTTTGTTTCAGGGGGCAGATACGCAGTATTTT. It encodes CASGLFQGADTQYF.

The V call is TRBV30, the J call TRBJ1-3; D is undetermined. V was cut by 5 bases and J by 4 bases, with 15 bases left in between. CDR1 is GTSNPN, CDR2 SVGIG, per germline (reference sequence). This CDR3 spans 14 amino acids. CDR3 amino acids: CAWFRGVPGNTIYF. The CDR3 nucleotides are TGTGCCTGGTTTCGGGGAGTTCCCGGAAACACCATATATTTT.

This chain uses TRBV27 with TRBJ1-1; TRBD1 is a possible D gene (6 bases). This CDR3 spans 14 amino acids. The V gene's germline CDR1 is MNHEY and CDR2 SMNVEV (reference sequence). Between the trimmed V and J ends, which lost 2 bases and 4 bases, there was a span of 11 bases. CDR3 in amino acids: CASSLQARGTEAFF. CDR3 in DNA: TGTGCCAGCAGTTTACAGGCCAGGGGCACTGAAGCTTTCTTT.

The chain joins TRBV2 to TRBJ1-5; D possibly corresponds to TRBD1 (6 bases). With 8 bases removed from V and 2 bases from J, the gap between germline ends came to 16 bases. The germline CDR1 and CDR2 sequences are SNHLY and FYNNEI. This CDR3 region has 15 residues. The CDR3 here is CASGIGGGGNQPQHF. DNA for the CDR3: TGTGCCAGCGGAATAGGAGGGGGAGGCAATCAGCCCCAGCATTTT.

The V gene is TRBV30, the J gene TRBJ1-3; no definite D call. V was trimmed by 5 bases and J by 0 bases, leaving 11 bases between them. The CDR3 loop spans 14 amino acids. Germline CDR1 and CDR2: GTSNPN and SVGIG (reference sequence). CDR3 bases: TGTGCCTGGGCGGACTGGAGCTCTGGAAACACCATATATTTT. It translates to CAWADWSSGNTIYF.

This chain connects TRBV7-9 to TRBJ1-4; D perhaps matches TRBD1 (5 bases). Germline V CDR1 and CDR2: SEHNR, FQNEAQ (reference sequence). Trimming cost V 4 bases and J 3 bases, with 24 bases left between them. The CDR3 sequence is 19 residues long. The CDR3 DNA reads TGTGCCAGCAGCTCCAAGTGGCAACTGGGGGGTGATTCTAATGAAAAACTGTTTTTT. Its protein product is CASSSKWQLGGDSNEKLFF.

This sequence joins TRBV27 and TRBJ2-1, with D perhaps matching TRBD2 (6 bases). Germline V gives CDR1 MNHEY, CDR2 SMNVEV (reference sequence). Trimming removed 5 bases at V and 3 bases at J, with 17 bases between. The CDR3 has 16 amino acids. Here the CDR3 reads CASSPLDRGVYNEQFF. In DNA form, the CDR3 reads TGTGCCAGCAGTCCTCTCGATCGCGGGGTCTACAATGAGCAGTTCTTC.

The sample holds a few counts of this clone. The gene calls are TRBV19 and TRBJ1-5; D is ambiguous. The germline V gene encodes CDR1 LNHDA and CDR2 SQIVND (reference sequence). This CDR3 is built from 16 residues. The V end was cut by 3 bases, the J end by 4 bases, with 16 bases between. The chain's CDR3 is CASSIERTVLNQPQHF. Written as DNA, the CDR3 is TGTGCCAGTAGTATCGAAAGGACGGTCCTTAATCAGCCCCAGCATTTT.